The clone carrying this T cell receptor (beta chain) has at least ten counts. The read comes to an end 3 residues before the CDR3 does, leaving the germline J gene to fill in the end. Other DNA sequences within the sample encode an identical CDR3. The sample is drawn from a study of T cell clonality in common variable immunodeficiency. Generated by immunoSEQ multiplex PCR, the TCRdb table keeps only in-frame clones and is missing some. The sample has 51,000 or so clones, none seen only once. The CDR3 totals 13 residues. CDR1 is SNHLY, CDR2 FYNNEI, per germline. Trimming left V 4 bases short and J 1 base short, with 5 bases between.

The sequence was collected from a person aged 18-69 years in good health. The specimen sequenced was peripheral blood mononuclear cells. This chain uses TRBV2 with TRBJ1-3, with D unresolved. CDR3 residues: CASSVTSGNTIYF. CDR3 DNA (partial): TGTGCCAGCAGTGTGACATCTGGAAACACC.